The following is a T cell receptor (beta chain) sequence with its context. No antigen is known for it. Trimming stripped 4 bases from V and 8 bases from J, with 14 bases between. This CDR3 is 14 amino acids long. CDR1 SGHTA and CDR2 FQGNSA come from the germline V gene. Each TCR beta cDNA library carried unique molecular identifiers. The T cell input of about 0.85 to 10 million gave about half a million cDNA molecules. From the PCR reads, TCRdb called clonotypes with MiXCR, one entry per CDR3 protein. The sample lists hundreds of thousands of distinct CDR3 sequences, approximately 30% occurring once. This sample was taken from a study of post-analysis software for immune sequencing data. Study information: As for disease course, relapsing-remitting, secondary progressive and progressive-relapsing multiple sclerosis were all included.

Findings and limits, study-wide: By F measure, samples from a shared preparation batch strongly co-clustered. In multiple sclerosis, normalized Chao1 diversity was significantly below that of controls. In patients, about 5 TRBV segments were more frequent than in controls, with TRBV5-6, TRBV5-1 and TRBV20-1 among them.

V is TRBV7-2 and J is TRBJ1-4; tentative D call: TRBD1 (5 bases). The receptor comes from a girl between 5 and 17 years old with multiple sclerosis. The source material was blood. CDR3 DNA sequence: TGTGCCAGCAGCTCCCAACGACAGAGCGAAAAACTGTTTTTT. Its protein is CASSSQRQSEKLFF.